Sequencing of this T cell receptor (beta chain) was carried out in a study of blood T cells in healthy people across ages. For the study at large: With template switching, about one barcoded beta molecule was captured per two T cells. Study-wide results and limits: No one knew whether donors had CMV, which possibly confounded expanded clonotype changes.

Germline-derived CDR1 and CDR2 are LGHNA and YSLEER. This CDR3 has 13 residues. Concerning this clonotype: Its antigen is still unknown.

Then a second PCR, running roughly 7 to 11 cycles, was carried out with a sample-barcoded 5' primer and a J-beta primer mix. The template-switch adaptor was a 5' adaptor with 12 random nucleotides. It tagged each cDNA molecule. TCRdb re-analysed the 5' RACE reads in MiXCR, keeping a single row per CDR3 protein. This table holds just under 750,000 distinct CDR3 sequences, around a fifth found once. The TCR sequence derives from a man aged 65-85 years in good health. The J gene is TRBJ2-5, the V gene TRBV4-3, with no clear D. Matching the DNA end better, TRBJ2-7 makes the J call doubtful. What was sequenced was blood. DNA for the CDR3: TGCGCCAGCAGCCAGATAGCCCTCTACGAGCAGTACGTC. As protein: CASSQIALYEQYV.